What follows are 21 T cell receptor beta chains derived from one specimen sequenced in a study of pediatric ulcerative colitis. TCRdb keeps only in-frame clones here, not all; method: immunoSEQ multiplex PCR. The repertoire consists of tens of thousands of clones, with around four fifths occurring once and the leading ten covering roughly 25%. The material sequenced was blood. Receptor source: a girl aged 10 to 17 with moderate ulcerative colitis.

The chain recombines TRBV7-8 with TRBJ1-1; no reliable D call. The germline V and J ends were trimmed by 5 bases and 0 bases, with 10 bases remaining between them. The CDR3 loop spans 14 amino acids. Germline V CDR1 and CDR2: SGHVS, FQNEAQ. The CDR3: CASSPTRLNTEAFF. For the CDR3, the DNA is TGTGCCAGCAGCCCCACACGACTGAACACTGAAGCTTTCTTT.

The chain combines TRBV15 with TRBJ1-1; no firm D call. This CDR3 has 13 amino acids. V was pared by 6 bases and J by 3 bases, with 11 bases between. The germline V gene encodes CDR1 LNHNV and CDR2 YYDKDF (reference sequence). The CDR3 bases are TGTGCCACCAGACACCTAACATACACTGAAGCTTTCTTT. Translating it yields CATRHLTYTEAFF.

The CDR3 bases are TGTGCCAGCAGCCGAGGCGGCGACCCCTCCTACGAGCAGTACTTC. Its translation: CASSRGGDPSYEQYF. The chain has TRBV9 and TRBJ2-7; the D is unclear. The germline CDR1 and CDR2 sequences are SGDLS and YYNGEE. The CDR3 consists of 15 residues. V was pared by 4 bases and J by 0 bases, with 14 bases between.

The genes are TRBV4-2 and TRBJ1-3; D gene uncertain. This CDR3 spans 13 amino acids. The V gene's germline CDR1 is LGHNA and CDR2 YNFKEQ. Trimming shortened V by 4 bases and J by 8 bases, and 12 bases separated the two germline ends. Here the CDR3 reads CASSLFRAHTIYF. As DNA, the CDR3 is TGTGCCAGCAGCCTTTTTCGGGCCCACACCATATATTTT.

This clone showed up just a few times. The rearrangement uses TRBV27 and TRBJ1-5; no clear D. V lost 5 bases and J 6 bases, leaving 11 bases between the germline ends. Germline V gene lookup returns CDR1 MNHEY and CDR2 SMNVEV (reference sequence). CDR3 length equals 13 residues. The DNA of the CDR3 is TGTGCCAGCAGTCTGACCTGGGGTCAGCCCCAGCATTTT. Its translation: CASSLTWGQPQHF.

The rearrangement uses TRBV4-3 and TRBJ1-2; tentative D call: TRBD1 (6 bases). V dropped 0 bases and J dropped 8 bases, with 16 bases sitting between them. In germline, CDR1 is LGHNA, CDR2 YSLEER. The CDR3 sequence is 15 residues long. In nucleotides, the CDR3 is TGCGCCAGCAGCCAAGATTGGGGGGCGCTGGGCGGCTACACCTTC. Protein: CASSQDWGALGGYTF.

The gene calls are TRBV7-9 and TRBJ1-1; 7 nucleotides agree with TRBD1. In germline, CDR1 is SEHNR, CDR2 FQNEAQ (reference sequence). The V and J ends lost 6 bases and 2 bases, in that order; junction bases with no gene match: 3. The CDR3 loop spans 13 amino acids. This CDR3 is CASSRDSNTEAFF. CDR3 DNA sequence: TGTGCCAGCAGTAGGGACAGCAACACTGAAGCTTTCTTT.

The genes are TRBV11-2 and TRBJ1-1, with D unresolved. This CDR3 has 14 residues. The V end was cut by 3 bases, the J end by 0 bases, with 8 bases between. Per the germline V gene, CDR1 is SGHAT and CDR2 is FQNNGV. CDR3 bases: TGTGCCAGCAGCTTTGGAACAATGAACACTGAAGCTTTCTTT. Residues: CASSFGTMNTEAFF.

The chain recombines TRBV11-3 with TRBJ2-3; D may be TRBD1 (8 bases). Germline assignment: CDR1 SGHNT and CDR2 YENEEA. Trimming removed 5 bases at V and 0 bases at J, with 18 bases between. The CDR3 runs to 17 residues. The CDR3 sequence is CASSQRTGRDSTDTQYF. The CDR3, as DNA: TGTGCCAGCAGCCAACGGACAGGGAGGGACAGCACAGATACGCAGTATTTT.

The genes are TRBV19 and TRBJ1-3; D might be TRBD1 (5 bases). Trimming removed 5 bases from V and 0 bases from J, with 8 bases in between. Germline V gene lookup returns CDR1 LNHDA and CDR2 SQIVND (reference sequence). CDR3 length: 14 residues. This CDR3 reads CASSRGSSGNTIYF. DNA for the CDR3: TGTGCCAGTAGTCGGGGGTCCTCTGGAAACACCATATATTTT.

As DNA, the CDR3 is TGCGCCAGCAGCTTGAGGAGCGGGGGGGCCGCAGATACGCAGTATTTT. Translation: CASSLRSGGAADTQYF. The J gene is TRBJ2-3, the V gene TRBV5-1; 10 nucleotides align to TRBD2. This CDR3 region has 16 residues. CDR1 and CDR2 (germline): SGHRS, YFSETQ. Unmatched junction bases numbered 6, after V lost 1 base and J lost 4 bases.

In its sample, this clone was seen a few times. The chain uses TRBV19 and TRBJ1-6; 8 bases are a match to TRBD1. Germline CDR1 is LNHDA and CDR2 is SQIVND (reference sequence). With V trimmed by 5 bases and J by 7 bases, 7 bases remained unmatched. The CDR3 contains 15 residues. CDR3 loop: CASSPDRGYNSPLHF. The CDR3 nucleotides read TGTGCCAGTAGTCCCGACAGGGGCTACAATTCACCCCTCCACTTT.

The chain joins TRBV6-5 to TRBJ2-3; no clear D gene. The CDR3 spans 14 residues. Trimming removed 8 bases at V and 1 base at J, with 13 bases between. Germline V gene lookup returns CDR1 MNHEY and CDR2 SVGAGI. The CDR3 spells CASYPSGGTDTQYF. CDR3 coding DNA: TGTGCCAGCTATCCCTCCGGCGGCACAGATACGCAGTATTTT.

This clone was observed once. The DNA for the CDR3 is TGTGCCAGCAGTTACATCGGACCTACCTACGAGCAGTACTTC. This sequence encodes CASSYIGPTYEQYF. The chain employs TRBV6-6 and TRBJ2-7; no reliable D call. The CDR3 runs 14 residues. The V gene's germline CDR1 is MNHNY and CDR2 SVGAGI (reference sequence). V was shortened by 2 bases and J by 2 bases, with 10 bases between the two germline ends.

The chain carries TRBV28 and TRBJ2-7; D tentatively reads TRBD1 or TRBD2 (5 bases each). CDR3 size: 14 residues. V was clipped by 2 bases and J by 5 bases, with 13 bases between them. Germline V gene sequence: CDR1 MDHEN, CDR2 SYDVKM. The CDR3 is CASSLIRGDHEQYF. The CDR3 bases are TGTGCCAGCAGTTTAATAAGAGGGGACCACGAGCAGTACTTC.

CDR3 bases: TGTGCCAGCAGTGAATTGAGGGGGTCGTCGAGCAATCAGCCCCAGCATTTT. Residues: CASSELRGSSSNQPQHF. This chain uses TRBV6-1 with TRBJ1-5; possibly TRBD1 for D (6 bases). Germline CDR1 is MNHNS and CDR2 is SASEGT. Trimming removed 2 bases from V and 1 base from J, with 15 bases in between. The CDR3 totals 17 residues.

The chain is built from TRBV19 and TRBJ1-2; 7 bases line up with TRBD1. The germline V gene has CDR1 LNHDA and CDR2 SQIVND (reference sequence). With 6 bases clipped from V and 2 bases from J, the junction kept 9 bases outside the gene matches. This CDR3 has 15 amino acids. DNA of the CDR3: TGTGCCAGTAGGGACCCAGGGGGTTCGAACTATGGCTACACCTTC. Its translation: CASRDPGGSNYGYTF. Based on the CDR3 plus reference TRBV19 and TRBJ1-2, the full variable domain is DGGITQSPKYLFRKEGQNVTLSCEQNLNHDAMYWYRQDPGQGLRLIYYSQIVNDFQKGDIAEGYSVSREKKESFPLTVTSAQKNPTAFYLCASRDPGGSNYGYTFGSGTRLTVV.

The sample holds a few counts of this clone. The chain combines TRBV25-1 with TRBJ1-6, with 10 bases identical to TRBD1. This CDR3 is built from 17 residues. The V and J ends lost 6 bases and 11 bases, in that order; junction bases with no gene match: 16. From germline, CDR1 is MGHDK and CDR2 SYGVNS. The CDR3: CASSQLTGGAKTAPLHF. CDR3 sequence (DNA): TGTGCCAGCAGCCAACTGACAGGGGGCGCGAAAACGGCACCCCTCCACTTT.

This chain links TRBV30 with TRBJ1-6; unclear D gene. The V gene lost 0 bases and the J gene lost 7 bases, with 10 bases spanning the gap. The CDR3 has 14 residues. Germline V gene data show CDR1 as GTSNPN and CDR2 as SVGIG (reference sequence). The CDR3 bases are TGTGCCTGGAGTGTACGCCTGGGGAATTCACCCCTCCACTTT. Translated, it gives CAWSVRLGNSPLHF.

J is TRBJ1-1 and V is TRBV14, with D unclear. Trimming shortened V by 3 bases and J by 8 bases, and 7 bases separated the two germline ends. From germline, CDR1 is SGHDN and CDR2 FVKESK. This CDR3 is 11 amino acids long. The CDR3 loop reads CASSHGLEAFF. The CDR3 DNA is TGTGCCAGCAGCCATGGACTCGAAGCTTTCTTT.

About this clone itself: The same CDR3 arises from other DNA sequences in this sample as well. V is TRBV6-6 and J is TRBJ2-2; D unclear. This CDR3 has 16 residues. V dropped 0 bases and J dropped 2 bases, with 10 bases sitting between them. Germline V CDR1 and CDR2: MNHNY, SVGAGI (reference sequence). Here the CDR3 reads CASSYSRPTNTGELFF. CDR3 bases: TGTGCCAGCAGTTACTCGAGGCCTACTAACACCGGGGAGCTGTTTTTT.